This TCR beta chain came from a study of blood T cell repertoires in COVID-19. For the study at large: Material from acute and convalescent COVID-19 was sourced from the United States, Italy and Spain. From T cells, B-cell-depleted T cells, or PBMCs came the material, which was cDNA or gDNA.

This CDR3 contains 14 residues. Trimming at V came to 4 bases and at J to 3 bases, leaving 3 bases not matched to a gene. Germline CDR1 reads MDHEN; CDR2 reads SYDVKM. Original processing notes: Estimation of nucleated cell counts was performed using reference gene primer amplification. Generated by immunoSEQ multiplex PCR, the TCRdb table keeps only in-frame clones and is missing some. V, J and clone size are those of that table, while D and trimming were read from the DNA. The sample carries under 200,000 clones, 88% recorded once. Sequencing input: peripheral blood. This TCR came from a man aged 40-49 years with active or convalescent COVID-19. This sequence joins TRBV28 and TRBJ1-5; 7 bases align to TRBD1. CDR3 nucleotide sequence: TGTGCCAGCAGTTCTGGACAGGCCAATCAGCCCCAGCATTTT. Translating it yields CASSSGQANQPQHF.